Sequencing of this T cell receptor (beta chain) was carried out in a study of cytotoxic CD8 clonotypes in ibrutinib-treated CLL. Across the whole study: Partial responders 24, complete 2; approximately twelve progressed and around 15 stayed in remission by median about 6 years.

Regarding the study as a whole: Circulating CD8+ T-cell counts were tracked by baseline clonality, which exceeded that of age-matched healthy donors. Rising at ibrutinib response, clonality subsequently fell back toward baseline at progression. Public clonotypes were seen rarely and were contracted or stable on treatment.

The assay was immunoSEQ multiplex PCR, and TCRdb's table has in-frame clones only and misses some. The table lists some 290,000 clones, 70% to 80% of them singletons. The CDR3 length is 14 residues. Trimming removed 0 bases from V and 8 bases from J, with 11 bases in between. Germline loops: CDR1 SEHNR, CDR2 FQNEAQ (reference sequence). Turning to this clone: Its target is not known.

Sequences were derived from PBMCs, sampled before ibrutinib treatment. V usage is TRBV7-9 and J usage is TRBJ2-4; no firm D call. This sequence was found in a human donor with chronic lymphocytic leukemia. The CDR3 nucleotides read TGTGCCAGCAGCTTAGCATTTGATTTGGACATTCAGTACTTC. Translating gives CASSLAFDLDIQYF.